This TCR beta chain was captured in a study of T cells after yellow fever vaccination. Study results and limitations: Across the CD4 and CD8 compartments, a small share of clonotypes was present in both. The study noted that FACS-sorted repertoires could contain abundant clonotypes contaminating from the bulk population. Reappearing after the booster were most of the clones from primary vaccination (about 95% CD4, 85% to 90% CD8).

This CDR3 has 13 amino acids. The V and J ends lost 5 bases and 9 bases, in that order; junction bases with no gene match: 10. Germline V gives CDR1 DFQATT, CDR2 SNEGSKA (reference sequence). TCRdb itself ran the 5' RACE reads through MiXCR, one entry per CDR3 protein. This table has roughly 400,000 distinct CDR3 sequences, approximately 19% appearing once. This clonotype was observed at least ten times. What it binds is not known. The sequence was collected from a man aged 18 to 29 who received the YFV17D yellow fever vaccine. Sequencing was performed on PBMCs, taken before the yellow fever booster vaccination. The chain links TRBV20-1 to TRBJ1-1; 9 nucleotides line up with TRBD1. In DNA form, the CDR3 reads TGCAGTGCTCCAATTCCGGGACAGGGACAAGCTTTCTTT. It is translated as CSAPIPGQGQAFF.